The clone carrying this TCR beta chain was picked up many times. The target antigen is unknown. The sample belongs to a study of blood T cells in healthy people across ages. In germline, CDR1 is SGHTA, CDR2 FQGTGA. V lost 2 bases to trimming and J lost 0 bases, with 12 bases between them. The CDR3 runs 16 residues. Study-level findings and limits: A conclusive naive versus antigen-experienced comparison was prevented by the unsorted PBMCs. Higher diversity, along with more naive CD4+ cells, distinguished long-lived donors from aged donors.

A J-beta primer mix and a sample-barcoded 5' primer were used in a second PCR of about 7 to 12 cycles. Researchers report that a template-switch adaptor with 12 random nucleotides tagged each cDNA molecule. TCRdb called the 5' RACE reads again in MiXCR, with one record for every CDR3 protein. There are about 600,000 distinct CDR3 sequences in the sample; more than 45% occur only once, and 20% to 25% lies in the top ten. The clonotype comes from an older man in good health. The sample comprised blood. The chain carries TRBV7-3 and TRBJ2-3; D may be TRBD2 (5 bases). The DNA of the CDR3 is TGTGCCAGCAGCTTACAGCCGGACTCAAGCACAGATACGCAGTATTTT. Residues: CASSLQPDSSTDTQYF. The variable domain in full, completed from reference TRBV7-3 and TRBJ2-3, reads GAGVSQTPSNKVTEKGKYVELRCDPISGHTALYWYRQSLGQGPEFLIYFQGTGAADDSGLPNDRFFAVRPEGSVSTLKIQRTERGDSAVYLCASSLQPDSSTDTQYFGPGTRLTVL.